The T cell receptor beta chain under discussion was sequenced for a study of blood T cells in healthy people across ages (dated by TCRdb to the mid-2010s). For the wider study: In model experiments, template switching captured about one uniquely barcoded TCR beta cDNA molecule for every two T cells. To track age-related changes in TCR beta repertoire diversity, the study relied on deep sequencing normalized with unique cDNA molecular identifiers. The donors were divided into four age groups: young (average about 16 years), middle-aged (around 37), aged (roughly 66) and long-lived (around 80). Using the same blood draw, the study looked at two additional independent replicas of 1 million unique cDNA reads for two donors, one aged 18 to 30 and the other aged 80 or older. Broad study findings and their caveats: The CMV infection status of donors was not known, potentially confounding age-related changes in expanded clonotypes. Estimates of total diversity from one million sequenced T cells were regarded as lower bounds and underestimates. A strong correlation was found between observed TCR beta diversity and the percentage of naive T cells measured by flow cytometry. The long-lived group showed more naive CD4+ T cells, fewer expanded clones and increased TCR diversity than the aged group, suggesting age selection. Since profiling was done on bulk unsorted PBMCs, naive and antigen-experienced compartments could not be conclusively compared. As age increased, observed TCR beta diversity per million T cells dropped in a roughly linear way, and a significant reduction was already evident by age about 36.

On this clonotype itself: The target of this receptor is not known. No much larger clonotype is one base removed from it; base qualities were not supplied.

Libraries were built with 5' RACE. TCRdb records Illumina HiSeq 2500 as the sequencer. A second PCR of about 6 to 11 cycles was performed with a sample-barcoded 5' primer and a J-beta primer mix. A unique molecular identifier was introduced onto each TCR beta cDNA molecule by a template-switch 5' adaptor carrying 12 random nucleotides. Each sample yielded at least 2.5 million CDR3-containing paired-end reads. All of the RNA was converted into first-strand cDNA using the Mint cDNA synthesis kit, with a TRBC-specific oligonucleotide serving as the primer. All cDNA was treated with uracil-DNA glycosylase and then went through a first 18-cycle PCR with the universal primers M1SS and BC2_uni_R. The source study handled its data this way. For normalization, 1 million high-quality reads were randomly selected from each sample, with every read carrying a distinct molecular identifier. Instead of being binned into consensus sequences, reads that shared molecular identifiers were thrown out. MiTCR, run with a Q25 quality threshold and the strictest error-elimination algorithm, handled CDR3 identification, clonotype clustering and error correction. Lower-bound total TCR beta diversity was estimated with a nonparametric unseen species model using Euler transformation. In TCRdb, the public reads were trimmed at Q25 with fastp and aligned with MiXCR, with productive beta chains retained. Entries are consolidated by CDR3 protein sequence, retaining the most common genes and DNA. It is TCRdb's table, rather than the study itself, that gives the V and J calls and clone size. In this sample the table shows about 1 million distinct CDR3 sequences, under 30% of which occur a single time. The top ten clones comprise approximately 0.7% of the sample.

The germline V gene (reference sequence) sets CDR1 to DFQATT and CDR2 to SNEGSKA. The CDR3 contains 14 residues, cysteine and phenylalanine counted. The sequence is cut down to CDR3 DNA, 42 bases in frame from base 1. V loses 6 bases, J loses 6 bases, and the germline ends lie 21 bases apart. Donors were 39 systemically healthy Caucasian individuals from Russia aged roughly 6 to 90 years. Approximately 10 milliliters of peripheral blood were collected from each donor into EDTA-treated Vacutainer tubes. Ficoll-Paque density-gradient centrifugation was used to isolate PBMCs, with at least 6 million per sample. Total RNA, at least 5 micrograms per sample, was extracted from PBMCs with Trizol reagent. For every donor, an aliquot of PBMCs went through flow cytometry to measure the percentages of naive CD45RAhigh/CD27high T cells. These records were also assigned to another study, of T cells of mothers and their children. The second source states: Donors were nine systemically healthy Caucasian individuals: three mothers and their six children. cDNA synthesis consumed the entire amount of extracted RNA, loaded at 1.5 ug RNA in each 15 ul reaction. In the second PCR, the M1S primer added sample barcodes and 2-4 random nucleotides. Over 9 million TCR beta CDR3 reads came from each mother, compared with 2.5 million to 3.5 million reads from each child. In both related and unrelated pairs, thymic selection shapes the output of TCR recombination in a similar way, with inherited differences having only a minor effect. Normalized repertoire overlap in related mother-child pairs was always slightly higher than in unrelated mother-child pairs, but the difference was never significant. No persistent microchimeric T cell clones were detected, at a sensitivity of around 97 clones per million clonotypes. In the study, deep NGS was used to compare the TCR beta repertoires of mothers and children, and features distinguishing related mother-child pairs from unrelated individuals were sought. Mothers averaged roughly 36 +/- 4 years of age and children averaged around 10 +/- 4 years. After adapter ligation with NEBNext reagents, the libraries were sequenced on Illumina HiSeq 2000 with 100+100 nt paired-end reads. To prevent cross-contamination, the mother and child libraries were prepared one month apart and sequenced in separate runs. Each donor had between roughly 450,000 and 2,300,000 distinct TCR beta clonotypes identified. Naive TCR beta clonotypes were estimated from low-frequency clonotypes matched to each donor's FACS-determined naive share, without sorting.

The sequence derives from a girl aged 2 to 9 in good health. Source material: blood. The sequence is built from TRBV20-1 and TRBJ2-7, with the D segment possibly TRBD1 or TRBD2, each aligning over 5 bases. The CDR3: CSAGPSIEGPEQYF. The DNA sequence is given as TGCAGTGCAGGCCCCTCTATTGAGGGACCCGAGCAGTACTTC.